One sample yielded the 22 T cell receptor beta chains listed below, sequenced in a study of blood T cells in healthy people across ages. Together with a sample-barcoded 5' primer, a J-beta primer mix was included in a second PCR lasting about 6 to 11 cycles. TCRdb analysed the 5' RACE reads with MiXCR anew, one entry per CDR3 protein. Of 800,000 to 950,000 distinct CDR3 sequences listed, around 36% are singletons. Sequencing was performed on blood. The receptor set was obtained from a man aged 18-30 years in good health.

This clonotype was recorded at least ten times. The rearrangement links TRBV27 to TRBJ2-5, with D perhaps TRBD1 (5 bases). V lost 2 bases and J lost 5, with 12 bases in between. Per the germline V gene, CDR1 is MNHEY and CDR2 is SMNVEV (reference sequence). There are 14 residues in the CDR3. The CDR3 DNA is TGTGCCAGCAGTTTAGGGAAGGGGTGGGAGACCCAGTACTTC. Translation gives CASSLGKGWETQYF.

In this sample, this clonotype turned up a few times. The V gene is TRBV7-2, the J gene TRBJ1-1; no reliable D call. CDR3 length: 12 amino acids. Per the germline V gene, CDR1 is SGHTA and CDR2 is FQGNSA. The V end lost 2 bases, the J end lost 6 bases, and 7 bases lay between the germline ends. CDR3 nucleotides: TGTGCCAGCAGCTTATTGCACTCTGAAGCTTTCTTT. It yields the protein CASSLLHSEAFF.

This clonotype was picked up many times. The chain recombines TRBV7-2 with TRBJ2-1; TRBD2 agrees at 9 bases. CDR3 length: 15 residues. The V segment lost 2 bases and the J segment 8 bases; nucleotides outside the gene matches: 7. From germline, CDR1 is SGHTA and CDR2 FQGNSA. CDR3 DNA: TGTGCCAGCAGCTTAAAGGCGGGGGGGCCTTATGAGCAGTTCTTC. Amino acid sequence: CASSLKAGGPYEQFF. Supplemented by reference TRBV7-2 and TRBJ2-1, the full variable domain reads GAGVSQSPSNKVTEKGKDVELRCDPISGHTALYWYRQSLGQGLEFLIYFQGNSAPDKSGLPSDRFSAERTGGSVSTLTIQRTQQEDSAVYLCASSLKAGGPYEQFFGPGTRLTVL.

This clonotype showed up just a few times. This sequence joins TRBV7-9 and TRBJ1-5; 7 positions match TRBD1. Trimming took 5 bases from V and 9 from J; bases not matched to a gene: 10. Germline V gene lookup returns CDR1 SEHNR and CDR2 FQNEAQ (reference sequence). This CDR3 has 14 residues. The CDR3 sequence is CASSRGTDFGPQHF. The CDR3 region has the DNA TGTGCCAGCAGCCGCGGGACAGACTTCGGGCCCCAGCATTTT.

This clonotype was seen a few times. The CDR3 region is CASSFAEVEGQFF. In DNA, the CDR3 is TGTGCCAGCAGTTTTGCAGAGGTTGAAGGGCAGTTCTTC. V usage is TRBV28 and J usage is TRBJ2-1; D is undetermined. Trimming pared 3 bases from V and 12 bases from J, leaving 15 bases between. Per germline, CDR1 MDHEN and CDR2 SYDVKM. The CDR3 sequence is 13 residues long.

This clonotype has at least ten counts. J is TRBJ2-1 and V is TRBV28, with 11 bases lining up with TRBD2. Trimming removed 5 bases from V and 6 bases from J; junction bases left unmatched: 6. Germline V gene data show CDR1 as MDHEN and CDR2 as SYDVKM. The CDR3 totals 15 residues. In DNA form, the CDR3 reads TGTGCCAGCAGTCCGGGACTAGCGGAATCCAATGAGCAGTTCTTC. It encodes CASSPGLAESNEQFF.

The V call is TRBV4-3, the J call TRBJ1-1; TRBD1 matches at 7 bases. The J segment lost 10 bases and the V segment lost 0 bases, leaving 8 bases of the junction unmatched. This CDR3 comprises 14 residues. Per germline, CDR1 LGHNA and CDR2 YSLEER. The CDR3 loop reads CASSQEKGARGAFF. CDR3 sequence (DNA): TGCGCCAGCAGCCAAGAAAAGGGGGCCCGGGGAGCTTTCTTT.

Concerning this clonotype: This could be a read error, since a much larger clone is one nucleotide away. CDR3 nucleotide sequence: TGTGTCAGCAGTTCGACAGGAGCCGAGCAGTACTTC. Residues: CVSSSTGAEQYF. The V call is TRBV12-3 or TRBV12-4, the J call TRBJ2-4, with a tentative D call TRBD1 (6 bases). The closer fit of TRBJ2-7 to the DNA end suggests the J call may be wrong. The CDR3 extends over 12 amino acids.

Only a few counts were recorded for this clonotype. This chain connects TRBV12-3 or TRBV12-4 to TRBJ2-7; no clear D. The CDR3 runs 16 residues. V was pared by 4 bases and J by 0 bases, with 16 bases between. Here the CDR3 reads CASSCQARDGSYEQYF. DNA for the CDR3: TGTGCCAGCAGTTGCCAGGCGCGAGACGGCTCCTACGAGCAGTACTTC.

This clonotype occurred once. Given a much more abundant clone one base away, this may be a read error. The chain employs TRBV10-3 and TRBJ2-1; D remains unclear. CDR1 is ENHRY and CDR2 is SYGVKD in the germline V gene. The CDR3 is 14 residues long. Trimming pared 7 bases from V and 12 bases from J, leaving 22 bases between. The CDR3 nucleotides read TGTGCCATCAATGGCGGCTCGGGTGAACATGGGCAGTTCTTC. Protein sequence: CAINGGSGEHGQFF.

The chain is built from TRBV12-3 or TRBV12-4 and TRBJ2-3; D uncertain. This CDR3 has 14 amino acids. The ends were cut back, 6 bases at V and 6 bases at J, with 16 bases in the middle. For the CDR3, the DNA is TGTGCCAGCAGCGTTAGGCTAGGCCCCGATACGCAGTATTTT. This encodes CASSVRLGPDTQYF.

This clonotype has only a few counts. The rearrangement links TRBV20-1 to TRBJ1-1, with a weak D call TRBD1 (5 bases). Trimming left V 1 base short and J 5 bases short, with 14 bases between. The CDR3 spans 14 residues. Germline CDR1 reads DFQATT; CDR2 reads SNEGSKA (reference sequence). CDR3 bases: TGCAGTGCTAGAGTCGGGGGTGGCGGGACTGAAGCTTTCTTT. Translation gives CSARVGGGGTEAFF.

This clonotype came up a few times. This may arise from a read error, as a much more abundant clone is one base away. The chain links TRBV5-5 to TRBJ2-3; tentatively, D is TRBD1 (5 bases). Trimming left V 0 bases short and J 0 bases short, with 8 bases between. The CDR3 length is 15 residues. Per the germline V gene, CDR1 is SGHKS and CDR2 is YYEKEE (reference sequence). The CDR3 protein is CASSLEGASTDTQYF. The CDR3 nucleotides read TGTGCCAGCAGCTTGGAAGGGGCTAGCACAGATACGCAGTATTTT.

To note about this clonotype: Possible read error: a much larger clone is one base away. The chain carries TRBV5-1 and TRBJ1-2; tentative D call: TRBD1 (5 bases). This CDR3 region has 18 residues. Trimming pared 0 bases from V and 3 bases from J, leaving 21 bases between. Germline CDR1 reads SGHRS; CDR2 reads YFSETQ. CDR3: CASSLAECGTEAHYGYTF. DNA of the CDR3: TGCGCCAGCAGCTTGGCCGAGTGTGGGACGGAGGCACACTATGGCTACACCTTC.

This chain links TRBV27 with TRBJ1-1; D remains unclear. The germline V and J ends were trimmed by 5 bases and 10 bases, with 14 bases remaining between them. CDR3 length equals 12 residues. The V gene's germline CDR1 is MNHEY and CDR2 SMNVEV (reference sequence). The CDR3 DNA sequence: TGTGCCAGCAGTAGGGTCGGTTCGTTAGCTTTCTTT. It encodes CASSRVGSLAFF.

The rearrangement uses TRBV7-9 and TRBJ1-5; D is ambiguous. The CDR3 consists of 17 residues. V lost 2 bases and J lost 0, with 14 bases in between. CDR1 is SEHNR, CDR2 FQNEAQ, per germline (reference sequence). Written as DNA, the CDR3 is TGTGCCAGCAGCTTAATAGATGGTGGGTATAGCAATCAGCCCCAGCATTTT. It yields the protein CASSLIDGGYSNQPQHF.

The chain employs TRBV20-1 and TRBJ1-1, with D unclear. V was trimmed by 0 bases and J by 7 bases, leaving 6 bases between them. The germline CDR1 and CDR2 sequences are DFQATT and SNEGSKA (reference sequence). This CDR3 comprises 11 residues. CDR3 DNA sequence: TGCAGTGCTAGAGATTACATTGAAGCTTTCTTT. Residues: CSARDYIEAFF.

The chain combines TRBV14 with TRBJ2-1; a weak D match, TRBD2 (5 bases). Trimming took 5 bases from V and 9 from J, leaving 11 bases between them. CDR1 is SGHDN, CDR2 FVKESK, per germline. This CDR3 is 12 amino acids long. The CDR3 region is CASSIRRTEQFF. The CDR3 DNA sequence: TGTGCCAGCAGCATAAGGAGGACTGAGCAGTTCTTC.

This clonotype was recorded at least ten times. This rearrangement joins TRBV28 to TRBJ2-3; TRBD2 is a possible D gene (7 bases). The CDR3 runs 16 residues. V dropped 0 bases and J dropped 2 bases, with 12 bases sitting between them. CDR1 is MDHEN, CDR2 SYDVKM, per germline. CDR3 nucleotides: TGTGCCAGCAGTTTATGGGCGGGGGCGATCACAGATACGCAGTATTTT. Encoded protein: CASSLWAGAITDTQYF.

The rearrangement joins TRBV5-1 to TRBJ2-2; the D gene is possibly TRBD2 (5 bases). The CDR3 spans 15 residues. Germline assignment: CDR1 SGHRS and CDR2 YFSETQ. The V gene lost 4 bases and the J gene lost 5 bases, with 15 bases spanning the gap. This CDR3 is CASSDGVGLTGELFF. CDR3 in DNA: TGCGCCAGCAGCGACGGGGTGGGCCTTACCGGGGAGCTGTTTTTT.

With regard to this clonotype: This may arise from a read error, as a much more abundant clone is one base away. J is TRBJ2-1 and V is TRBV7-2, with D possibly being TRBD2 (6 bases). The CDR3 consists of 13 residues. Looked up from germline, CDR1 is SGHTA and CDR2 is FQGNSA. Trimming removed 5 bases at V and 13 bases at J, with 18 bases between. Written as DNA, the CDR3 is TGTGCCAGCAGCCCACGACCGGGAGAGACCCAGTTCTTC. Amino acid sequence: CASSPRPGETQFF.

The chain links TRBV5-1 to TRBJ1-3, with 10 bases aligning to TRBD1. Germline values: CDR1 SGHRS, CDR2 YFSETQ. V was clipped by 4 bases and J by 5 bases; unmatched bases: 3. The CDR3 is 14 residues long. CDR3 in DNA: TGCGCCAGCAGCGGGGACAGGGGACGAAACACCATATATTTT. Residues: CASSGDRGRNTIYF.